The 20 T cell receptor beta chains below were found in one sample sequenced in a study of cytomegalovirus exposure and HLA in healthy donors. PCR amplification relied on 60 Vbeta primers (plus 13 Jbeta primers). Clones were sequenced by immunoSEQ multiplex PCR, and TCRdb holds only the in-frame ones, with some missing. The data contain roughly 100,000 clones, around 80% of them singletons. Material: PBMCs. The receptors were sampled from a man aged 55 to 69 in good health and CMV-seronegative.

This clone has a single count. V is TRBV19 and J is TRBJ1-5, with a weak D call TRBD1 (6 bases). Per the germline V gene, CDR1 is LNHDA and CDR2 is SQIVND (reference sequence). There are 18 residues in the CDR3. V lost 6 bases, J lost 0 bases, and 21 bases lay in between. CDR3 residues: CASRLTGTVRSSNQPQHF. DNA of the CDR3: TGTGCCAGTAGGCTTACAGGGACGGTGAGGTCTAGCAATCAGCCCCAGCATTTT. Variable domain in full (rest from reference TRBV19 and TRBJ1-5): DGGITQSPKYLFRKEGQNVTLSCEQNLNHDAMYWYRQDPGQGLRLIYYSQIVNDFQKGDIAEGYSVSREKKESFPLTVTSAQKNPTAFYLCASRLTGTVRSSNQPQHFGDGTRLSIL.

The CDR3 sequence: CASSLSGNEQFF. CDR3 DNA: TGTGCCAGCAGTTTATCCGGTAATGAGCAGTTCTTC. V is TRBV27 and J is TRBJ2-1; D call uncertain. Germline V gives CDR1 MNHEY, CDR2 SMNVEV (reference sequence). The germline V and J ends were trimmed by 0 bases and 7 bases, with 4 bases remaining between them. There are 12 residues in the CDR3.

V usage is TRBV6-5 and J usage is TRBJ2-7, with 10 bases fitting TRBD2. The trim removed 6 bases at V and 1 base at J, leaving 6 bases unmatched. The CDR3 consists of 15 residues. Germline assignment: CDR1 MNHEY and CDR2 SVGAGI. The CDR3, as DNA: TGTGCCAGCAGCCCTAGCGGGGGCCTATCCTACGAGCAGTACGTC. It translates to CASSPSGGLSYEQYV.

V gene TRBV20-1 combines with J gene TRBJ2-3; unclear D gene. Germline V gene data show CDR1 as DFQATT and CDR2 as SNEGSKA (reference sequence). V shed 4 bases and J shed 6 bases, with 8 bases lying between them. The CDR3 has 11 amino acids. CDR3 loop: CSAIGYDTQYF. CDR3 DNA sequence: TGCAGTGCTATCGGGTACGATACGCAGTATTTT.

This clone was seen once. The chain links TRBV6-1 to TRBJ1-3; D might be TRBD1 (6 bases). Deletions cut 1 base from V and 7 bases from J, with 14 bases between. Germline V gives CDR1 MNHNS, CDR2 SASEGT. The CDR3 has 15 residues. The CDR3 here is CASSEVETGPNTIYF. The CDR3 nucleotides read TGTGCCAGCAGTGAAGTTGAAACAGGGCCGAACACCATATATTTT.

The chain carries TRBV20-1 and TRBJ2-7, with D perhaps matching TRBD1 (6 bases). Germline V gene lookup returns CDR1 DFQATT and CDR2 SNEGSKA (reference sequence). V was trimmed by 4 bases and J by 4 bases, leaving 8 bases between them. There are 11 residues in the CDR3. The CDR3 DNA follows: TGCAGTGCTAAAGGGGGTTACGAGCAGTACTTC. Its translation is CSAKGGYEQYF.

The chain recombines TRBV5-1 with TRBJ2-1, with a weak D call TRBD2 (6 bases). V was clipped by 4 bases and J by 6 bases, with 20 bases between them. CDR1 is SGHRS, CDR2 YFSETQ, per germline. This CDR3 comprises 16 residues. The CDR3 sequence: CASSLEGAGYINEQFF. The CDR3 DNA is TGCGCCAGCAGCCTCGAGGGAGCGGGTTACATCAATGAGCAGTTCTTC.

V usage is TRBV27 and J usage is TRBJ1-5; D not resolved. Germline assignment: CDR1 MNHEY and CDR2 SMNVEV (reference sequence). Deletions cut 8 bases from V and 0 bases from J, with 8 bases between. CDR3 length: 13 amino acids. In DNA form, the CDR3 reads TGTGCCAGCCGGGAATATAGCAATCAGCCCCAGCATTTT. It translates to CASREYSNQPQHF.

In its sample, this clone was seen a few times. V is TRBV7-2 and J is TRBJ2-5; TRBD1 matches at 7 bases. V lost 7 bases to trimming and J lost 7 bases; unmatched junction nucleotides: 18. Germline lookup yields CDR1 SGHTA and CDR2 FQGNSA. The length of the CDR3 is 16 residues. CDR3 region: CASNLHGTASRGTQYF. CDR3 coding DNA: TGTGCCAGCAACCTACACGGGACAGCCAGCCGGGGGACCCAGTACTTC.

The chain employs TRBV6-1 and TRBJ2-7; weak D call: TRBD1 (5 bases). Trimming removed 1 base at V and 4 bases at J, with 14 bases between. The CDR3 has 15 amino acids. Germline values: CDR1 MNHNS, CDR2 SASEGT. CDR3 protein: CASSEGQGIGYEQYV. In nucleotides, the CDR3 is TGTGCCAGCAGTGAAGGTCAGGGTATCGGGTACGAGCAGTACGTC.

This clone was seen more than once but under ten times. The CDR3 spells CASSSVVVNEQFF. CDR3 in DNA: TGCGCCAGCAGCTCCGTCGTAGTCAATGAGCAGTTCTTC. The rearrangement uses TRBV5-1 and TRBJ2-1; no clear D. V was shortened by 3 bases and J by 6 bases, with 10 bases between the two germline ends. The CDR3 runs to 13 residues. The germline CDR1 and CDR2 sequences are SGHRS and YFSETQ.

CDR3 protein: CASRRGETNEKLFF. For the CDR3, the DNA is TGTGCCAGCAGACGGGGGGAGACTAATGAAAAACTGTTTTTT. The chain has TRBV6-6 and TRBJ1-4; possible D gene TRBD1, 5 bases. Germline V gives CDR1 MNHNY, CDR2 SVGAGI (reference sequence). V was trimmed by 6 bases and J by 2 bases, leaving 10 bases between them. The CDR3 has 14 residues.

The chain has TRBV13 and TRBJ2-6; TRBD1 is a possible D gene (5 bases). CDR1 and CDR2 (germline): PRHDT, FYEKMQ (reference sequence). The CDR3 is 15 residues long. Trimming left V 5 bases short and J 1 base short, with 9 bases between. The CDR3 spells CASSPRVSGANVLTF. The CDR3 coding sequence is TGTGCCAGCAGCCCCAGGGTATCTGGGGCCAACGTCCTGACTTTC.

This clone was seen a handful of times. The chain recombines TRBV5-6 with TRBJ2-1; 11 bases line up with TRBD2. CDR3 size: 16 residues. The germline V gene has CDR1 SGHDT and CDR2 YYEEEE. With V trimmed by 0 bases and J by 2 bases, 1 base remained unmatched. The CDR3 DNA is TGTGCCAGCAGCTTGGGACTAGCGGGGACCTACAATGAGCAGTTCTTC. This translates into CASSLGLAGTYNEQFF.

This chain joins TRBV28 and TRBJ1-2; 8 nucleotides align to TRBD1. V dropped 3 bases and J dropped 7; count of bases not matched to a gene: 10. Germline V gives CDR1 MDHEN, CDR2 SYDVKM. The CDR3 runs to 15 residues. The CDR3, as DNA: TGTGCCAGCAGTTTGGGACCGACAGGGGATGTTGGCTACACCTTC. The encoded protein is CASSLGPTGDVGYTF.

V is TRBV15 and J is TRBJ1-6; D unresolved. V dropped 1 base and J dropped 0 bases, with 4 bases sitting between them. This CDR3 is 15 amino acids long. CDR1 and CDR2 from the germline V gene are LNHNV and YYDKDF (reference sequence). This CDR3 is CATSRVSSYNSPLHF. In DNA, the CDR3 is TGTGCCACCAGCAGAGTGAGCTCCTATAATTCACCCCTCCACTTT.

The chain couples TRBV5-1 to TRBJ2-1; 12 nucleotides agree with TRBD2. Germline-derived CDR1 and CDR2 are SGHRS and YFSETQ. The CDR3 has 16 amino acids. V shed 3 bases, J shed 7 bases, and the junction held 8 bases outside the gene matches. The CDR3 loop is CASSSRTSGVRNEQFF. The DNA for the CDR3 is TGCGCCAGCAGCTCGAGGACTAGCGGGGTGCGGAATGAGCAGTTCTTC.

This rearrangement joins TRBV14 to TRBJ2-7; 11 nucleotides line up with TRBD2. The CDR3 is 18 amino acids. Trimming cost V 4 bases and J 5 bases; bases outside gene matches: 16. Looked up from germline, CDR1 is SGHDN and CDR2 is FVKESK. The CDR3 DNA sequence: TGTGCCAGCAGCCCCGGCCCGGGACTAGCGGCGGTGGTTCACGAGCAGTACTTC. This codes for CASSPGPGLAAVVHEQYF. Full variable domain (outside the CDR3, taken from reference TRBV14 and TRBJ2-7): EAGVTQFPSHSVIEKGQTVTLRCDPISGHDNLYWYRRVMGKEIKFLLHFVKESKQDESGMPNNRFLAERTGGTYSTLKVQPAELEDSGVYFCASSPGPGLAAVVHEQYFGPGTRLTVT.

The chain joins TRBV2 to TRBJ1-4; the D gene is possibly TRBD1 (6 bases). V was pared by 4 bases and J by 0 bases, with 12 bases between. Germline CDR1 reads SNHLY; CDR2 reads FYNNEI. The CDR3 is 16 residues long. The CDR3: CASSVRQVATNEKLFF. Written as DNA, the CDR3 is TGTGCCAGCAGTGTCCGACAGGTTGCAACTAATGAAAAACTGTTTTTT. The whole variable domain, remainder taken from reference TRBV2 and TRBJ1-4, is EPEVTQTPSHQVTQMGQEVILRCVPISNHLYFYWYRQILGQKVEFLVSFYNNEISEKSEIFDDQFSVERPDGSNFTLKIRSTKLEDSAMYFCASSVRQVATNEKLFFGSGTQLSVL.

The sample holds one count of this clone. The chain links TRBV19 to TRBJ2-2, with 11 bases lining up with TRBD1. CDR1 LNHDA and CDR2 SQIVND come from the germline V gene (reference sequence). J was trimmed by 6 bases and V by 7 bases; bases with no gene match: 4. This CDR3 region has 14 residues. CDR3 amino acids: CASIRDRGAGELFF. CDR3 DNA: TGTGCCAGTATTAGGGACAGGGGGGCCGGGGAGCTGTTTTTT.